This passage covers 25 T cell receptor beta chains from one sample sequenced in a study of T-cell reconstitution after alpha-beta-depleted transplantation in children. Preparation of the TCRbeta library was carried out with unique molecular identifiers. TCRdb re-derived calls from the PCR reads in MiXCR, one entry per CDR3 protein. Among about 540,000 distinct CDR3 sequences listed, around 16% were seen once. Here the sequenced sample was PBMCs from the stem cell graft donor, taken from the stem cell graft. The receptors here all came from a human donor who donated a stem cell graft to a child with acute lymphoblastic leukemia.

This clonotype was seen at least ten times. The V call is TRBV5-1, the J call TRBJ2-5; possible D gene TRBD1, 5 bases. The germline gives CDR1 SGHRS, CDR2 YFSETQ. The V and J ends lost 2 bases and 5 bases respectively, with 16 bases between them. The CDR3 has 15 amino acids. The CDR3 DNA reads as TGCGCCAGCAGCTTCTCGTCGTACAGGCGGGAGACCCAGTACTTC. This encodes CASSFSSYRRETQYF.

This sequence joins TRBV5-1 and TRBJ2-2; no clear D. The V end lost 1 base, the J end lost 7 bases, and 11 bases lay between the germline ends. The CDR3 consists of 14 residues. Germline-derived CDR1 and CDR2 are SGHRS and YFSETQ. In nucleotides, the CDR3 is TGCGCCAGCAGCTTGAGCGAGGTCGGCGGGGAGCTGTTTTTT. It codes for CASSLSEVGGELFF.

The table lists this clonotype with many counts. This chain links TRBV3-1 with TRBJ2-7; 7 bases match TRBD2. Germline V gives CDR1 LGHDT, CDR2 YNNKEL (reference sequence). Germline trimming cut 4 bases from V and 6 bases from J; bases unmatched to any gene: 9. This CDR3 is 14 amino acids long. CDR3 sequence (DNA): TGTGCCAGCAGCCTAGGGTCCAGCGGGACCGAGCAGTACTTC. This encodes CASSLGSSGTEQYF.

The chain couples TRBV29-1 to TRBJ1-1, with D unresolved. Deletions cut 5 bases from V and 5 bases from J, with 9 bases between. The CDR3 is 11 residues long. CDR1 is SQVTM, CDR2 ANQGSEA, per germline. The CDR3 coding sequence is TGCAGCGTTACCCCGAGAACTGAAGCTTTCTTT. Translated, it gives CSVTPRTEAFF.

The rearrangement joins TRBV10-1 to TRBJ2-7; tentative D call: TRBD1 (5 bases). Trimming cost V 3 bases and J 5 bases, with 14 bases left between them. This CDR3 spans 14 amino acids. The V gene's germline CDR1 is WNHNN and CDR2 SYGVQD (reference sequence). The CDR3 sequence is CASSDGGAYNEQYF. The CDR3 bases are TGCGCCAGCAGTGACGGTGGGGCTTACAACGAGCAGTACTTC.

CDR3 in DNA: TGTGCCAGCAGTTTACAACAGGGACTTATCTACGAGCAGTACTTC. Translated: CASSLQQGLIYEQYF. This rearrangement joins TRBV27 to TRBJ2-7; D tentatively reads TRBD1 or TRBD2 (6 bases each). Germline V gene lookup returns CDR1 MNHEY and CDR2 SMNVEV (reference sequence). V dropped 2 bases and J dropped 3 bases, with 14 bases sitting between them. This CDR3 has 15 amino acids.

This chain uses TRBV20-1 with TRBJ2-1, with 12 bases that match TRBD2. CDR3 length equals 16 residues. Unmatched junction bases numbered 7, after V lost 4 bases and J lost 3 bases. The germline V gene has CDR1 DFQATT and CDR2 SNEGSKA (reference sequence). This chain's CDR3 is CSATLAGGWYYNEQFF. The CDR3, as DNA: TGCAGTGCTACTCTAGCGGGAGGGTGGTACTACAATGAGCAGTTCTTC.

This clonotype was counted a few times. V usage is TRBV20-1 and J usage is TRBJ1-1; D gene ambiguous. The CDR3 contains 13 residues. The V gene lost 3 bases and the J gene lost 11 bases, with 19 bases spanning the gap. CDR1 is DFQATT and CDR2 is SNEGSKA in the germline V gene (reference sequence). CDR3 sequence reads: CSASEFLVGEAFF. In DNA form, the CDR3 reads TGCAGTGCTAGTGAGTTTCTTGTGGGTGAGGCTTTCTTT.

The chain carries TRBV20-1 and TRBJ2-3; tentative D call: TRBD2 (5 bases). The CDR3 is 14 residues long. V was cut by 1 base and J by 2 bases, with 10 bases left in between. The V gene's germline CDR1 is DFQATT and CDR2 SNEGSKA (reference sequence). The CDR3 is CSARVQRNTDTQYF. CDR3 coding DNA: TGCAGTGCTAGAGTCCAGCGGAACACAGATACGCAGTATTTT.

This clonotype appeared a few times. The chain is built from TRBV5-1 and TRBJ2-5; TRBD2 is a possible D gene (6 bases). This CDR3 contains 13 residues. V lost 4 bases, J lost 5 bases, and 12 bases lay in between. CDR1 and CDR2 from the germline V gene are SGHRS and YFSETQ. CDR3 nucleotide sequence: TGCGCCAGCAGCCCGCCAAGCGGGGAGACCCAGTACTTC. Amino acid sequence: CASSPPSGETQYF.

V gene TRBV18 combines with J gene TRBJ2-4; 9 nucleotides align to TRBD1. The V gene end was trimmed by 4 bases and the J gene end by 3 bases; junction bases not matched to a gene: 22. Germline lookup yields CDR1 KGHSH and CDR2 LQKENI. CDR3 length: 21 amino acids. CDR3: CASSLFWSGTGSYGDKNIQYF. CDR3 sequence (DNA): TGTGCCAGCTCACTATTTTGGTCCGGGACAGGGTCGTATGGAGACAAAAACATTCAGTACTTC.

This clonotype was seen repeatedly, ten times or more. The chain recombines TRBV29-1 with TRBJ1-6; a weak D match, TRBD1 (6 bases). CDR1 and CDR2 from the germline V gene are SQVTM and ANQGSEA. The CDR3 totals 10 residues. V lost 5 bases and J lost 15, with 11 bases in between. The DNA of the CDR3 is TGCAGCGTTTCACAGGGCCTCCTCCACTTT. It translates to CSVSQGLLHF.

The V and J genes are TRBV5-1 and TRBJ2-7; weak D call: TRBD2 (6 bases). The CDR3 is made up of 15 amino acids. Per germline, CDR1 SGHRS and CDR2 YFSETQ. Trimming shortened V by 0 bases and J by 2 bases, and 12 bases separated the two germline ends. CDR3 nucleotide sequence: TGCGCCAGCAGCTTGGAGGGACTCCTTGCCTACGAGCAGTACTTC. Translated, it gives CASSLEGLLAYEQYF.

The table lists this clonotype with a few counts. The chain has TRBV12-3 or TRBV12-4 and TRBJ2-1; D possibly matches TRBD1 or TRBD2 (6 bases each). CDR3 length: 15 amino acids. The V gene lost 6 bases and the J gene lost 6 bases, with 18 bases spanning the gap. The CDR3 loop is CASSLEGGDGNEQFF. The CDR3, as DNA: TGTGCCAGCAGCCTCGAGGGGGGCGACGGCAATGAGCAGTTCTTC.

This clonotype occurred a few times. This chain links TRBV5-5 with TRBJ2-3; D is unclear. This CDR3 contains 14 residues. V shed 7 bases and J shed 7 bases, with 19 bases lying between them. Germline CDR1 and CDR2: SGHKS and YYEKEE (reference sequence). CDR3 sequence: CASCPEAPPYTQYF. Here the CDR3 DNA reads TGTGCCAGCTGCCCAGAGGCCCCGCCCTATACGCAGTATTTT.

The rearrangement joins TRBV6-5 to TRBJ1-6; D unresolved. V lost 0 bases, J lost 0 bases, and 15 bases lay in between. Per the germline V gene, CDR1 is MNHEY and CDR2 is SVGAGI. This CDR3 region has 19 residues. This CDR3 reads CASSYSIVQKSSYNSPLHF. The CDR3 nucleotides read TGTGCCAGCAGTTACTCGATAGTTCAGAAGAGCTCCTATAATTCACCCCTCCACTTT.

The chain has TRBV27 and TRBJ1-6, with unresolved D. There are 17 residues in the CDR3. Germline V lookup: CDR1 MNHEY, CDR2 SMNVEV (reference sequence). Between the trimmed V and J ends, which lost 8 bases and 0 bases, there was a span of 17 bases. The chain's CDR3 is CASGESRFSSYNSPLHF. In DNA form, the CDR3 reads TGTGCCAGCGGGGAGTCTCGATTCAGCTCCTATAATTCACCCCTCCACTTT.

This clonotype was observed a few times. V and J are TRBV25-1 and TRBJ2-5, with 7 bases identical to TRBD2. The germline gives CDR1 MGHDK, CDR2 SYGVNS. There are 13 residues in the CDR3. With V trimmed by 6 bases and J by 3 bases, 4 bases remained unmatched. CDR3: CASSEGGEETQYF. The CDR3 coding sequence is TGTGCCAGCAGCGAGGGAGGGGAAGAGACCCAGTACTTC.

This clonotype was counted only a few times. The chain employs TRBV6-1 and TRBJ1-5, with D maybe TRBD1 (5 bases). The CDR3 is 15 residues long. Germline V gene lookup returns CDR1 MNHNS and CDR2 SASEGT. Trimming removed 5 bases at V and 0 bases at J, with 11 bases between. The DNA for the CDR3 is TGTGCCAGCAGTCGGGGGGGGTATAGCAATCAGCCCCAGCATTTT. Translated: CASSRGGYSNQPQHF.

The rearrangement joins TRBV28 to TRBJ1-1; D is perhaps TRBD1 (5 bases). V shed 3 bases and J shed 2 bases, with 13 bases lying between them. CDR3 length equals 15 residues. The germline V gene encodes CDR1 MDHEN and CDR2 SYDVKM. The CDR3 nucleotides read TGTGCCAGCAGTTTCTACGACAGACCTAACACTGAAGCTTTCTTT. Translating gives CASSFYDRPNTEAFF.

This clonotype has more than one count but fewer than ten. The gene calls are TRBV25-1 and TRBJ2-3; D gene ambiguous. V lost 3 bases and J 2 bases, leaving 9 bases between the germline ends. Germline values: CDR1 MGHDK, CDR2 SYGVNS. CDR3 length: 14 residues. CDR3 DNA sequence: TGTGCCAGCAGTGATCGAAGTCTCACAGATACGCAGTATTTT. Amino acids: CASSDRSLTDTQYF.

This chain links TRBV12-3 or TRBV12-4 with TRBJ2-3; 8 bases are shared with TRBD2. The V and J ends lost 5 bases and 5 bases, in that order; junction bases with no gene match: 12. The length of the CDR3 is 16 residues. The CDR3 sequence is CASSTPGSGKVDTQYF. The CDR3 bases are TGTGCCAGCAGTACCCCGGGTAGCGGGAAGGTAGATACGCAGTATTTT.

This chain links TRBV5-1 with TRBJ2-2; TRBD1 or TRBD2 may be the D gene (5 bases each). This CDR3 has 16 residues. Trimming stripped 2 bases from V and 1 base from J, with 12 bases between. The germline CDR1 and CDR2 sequences are SGHRS and YFSETQ. CDR3 sequence (DNA): TGCGCCAGCAGCTTAAGAGGGACGGTGAACACCGGGGAGCTGTTTTTT. As protein: CASSLRGTVNTGELFF.

The chain links TRBV20-1 to TRBJ2-3; 7 bases map to TRBD2. J lost 0 bases, V lost 3 bases, and 6 bases had no gene match. CDR1 DFQATT and CDR2 SNEGSKA come from the germline V gene (reference sequence). The CDR3 is made up of 15 amino acids. DNA of the CDR3: TGCAGTGCTAGGGTCCTAGCGGATAGCACAGATACGCAGTATTTT. Protein: CSARVLADSTDTQYF.

This rearrangement joins TRBV7-9 to TRBJ2-7, with 10 bases lining up with TRBD2. The J segment lost 1 base and the V segment lost 5 bases, leaving 8 bases of the junction unmatched. Germline CDR1 SEHNR, CDR2 FQNEAQ (reference sequence). This CDR3 comprises 16 residues. CDR3 coding DNA: TGTGCCAGCAGCAACGCCGGGACTAGCGTGTCCTACGAGCAGTACTTC. Translating gives CASSNAGTSVSYEQYF. Full variable domain (rest looked up from reference TRBV7-9 and TRBJ2-7): DTGVSQNPRHKITKRGQNVTFRCDPISEHNRLYWYRQTLGQGPEFLTYFQNEAQLEKSRLLSDRFSAERPKGSFSTLEIQRTEQGDSAMYLCASSNAGTSVSYEQYFGPGTRLTVT.